The rows below give T cell receptor beta chains drawn from one sample of a study of post-analysis software for immune sequencing data. MiXCR, run by TCRdb on the PCR reads, gives a single entry per CDR3 protein. The table has hundreds of thousands of distinct CDR3 sequences, approximately 46% seen once. The material sequenced was blood. These receptor sequences come from a girl aged 10 to 17 with multiple sclerosis. Both conserved end residues are part of each CDR3. D genes are given only for firm matches. The listing skips clone size in some rows; elsewhere it reads once, few, many or a size class.

J,D,size,V,DNA,CDR3
TRBJ2-1,TRBD2,.,TRBV12-3/TRBV12-4,TGTGCCAGCAGTTCCCTCGGGACTAGCGATAGTGAGCAGTTCTTC,CASSSLGTSDSEQFF
TRBJ1-2,.,.,TRBV7-9,TGTGCCAGCAGCTTACTCACAGGGAGAGGAGGCTACACCTTC,CASSLLTGRGGYTF
TRBJ2-3,TRBD2,.,TRBV27,TGTGCCAGCAGTTGGGGACTACCGGGTGCAGATACGCAGTATTTT,CASSWGLPGADTQYF
TRBJ1-4,TRBD1,once,TRBV9,TGTGCCAGCAGCGTGGGGACAGGGGGCTCTGAAAAACTGTTTTTT,CASSVGTGGSEKLFF
TRBJ1-1,TRBD1,.,TRBV10-3,TGTGCCATCAGGACAGGGGCGGACACTGAAGCTTTCTTT,CAIRTGADTEAFF
TRBJ2-7,.,.,TRBV7-2,TGTGCCAGCAGCTTGGAAGGGGTCGAGCAGTACTTC,CASSLEGVEQYF
TRBJ2-3,.,few,TRBV3-1,TGTGCCAGCAGCCAAGAAGATGACAGGCGCACAGATACGCAGTATTTT,CASSQEDDRRTDTQYF
TRBJ2-5,TRBD1,.,TRBV19,TGTGCCAGTAGTAGCGAGACAGGGGCACGCGAGACCCAGTACTTC,CASSSETGARETQYF
TRBJ1-2,.,.,TRBV29-1,TGCAGCGTTGGTAGTCAGGGGTATGGCTACACCTTC,CSVGSQGYGYTF
TRBJ2-3,.,.,TRBV29-1,TGCAGCGGAATAGCGGAGCTCACAGATACGCAGTATTTT,CSGIAELTDTQYF
TRBJ2-7,.,.,TRBV4-2,TGTGCCAGCAGCGAAGGGACCGGGGCCCCCTCTTGGGAGCAGTACTTC,CASSEGTGAPSWEQYF
TRBJ2-7,.,.,TRBV4-1,TGCGCCAGCAGCCAAGGTGCGTCTAACTACGAGCAGTACTTC,CASSQGASNYEQYF
TRBJ1-2,.,few,TRBV5-1,TGCGCCAGCAGCTTAGGCAGGGGCTCGAACTATGGCTACACCTTC,CASSLGRGSNYGYTF
TRBJ2-3,.,.,TRBV3-1,TGTGCCAGCAGCCCACAGGGACCAGATACGCAGTATTTT,CASSPQGPDTQYF
TRBJ2-1,TRBD2,.,TRBV3-1,TGTGCCAGCAGCCAAGATCTAGCGGGAGGATTCTACAATGAGCAGTTCTTC,CASSQDLAGGFYNEQFF
TRBJ1-5,.,.,TRBV7-2,TGTGCCAGCAGCCCCCGGGAGGGTAGCAATCAGCCCCAGCATTTT,CASSPREGSNQPQHF
TRBJ2-5,TRBD1,.,TRBV11-2,TGTGCCAGCAGCCGGACAGGGGCACAAGAGACCCAGTACTTC,CASSRTGAQETQYF
TRBJ2-1,.,few,TRBV15,TGTGCCACCAGCAGGGCTCGCCACAATGAGCAGTTCTTC,CATSRARHNEQFF
TRBJ1-5,.,.,TRBV20-1,TGCAGTGCTAGAGATTCAGGCCCATATAGCAATCAGCCCCAGCATTTT,CSARDSGPYSNQPQHF
TRBJ1-2,.,.,TRBV20-1,TGCAGGCCCGAGGGGGGGGTAGCTAACTATGGCTACACCTTC,CRPEGGVANYGYTF
TRBJ1-5,TRBD1,.,TRBV5-4,TGTGCCAGCAGCGACCGGGACAGGGGTCCCAATCAGCCCCAGCATTTT,CASSDRDRGPNQPQHF
TRBJ1-2,TRBD1,.,TRBV27,TGTGCCAGCAAAGGACAGGGGGCCTGGGGCTACACCTTC,CASKGQGAWGYTF
TRBJ2-3,.,.,TRBV28,TGTGCCAGCAGTGTAACTCTTAGCACAGATACGCAGTATTTT,CASSVTLSTDTQYF
TRBJ1-6,.,.,TRBV27,TGTGCCAGTCAATTAGTCCCGAGCTCCTATAATTCACCCCTCCACTTT,CASQLVPSSYNSPLHF
TRBJ2-5,.,.,TRBV29-1,TGCAGCGTCCGGCGTGGAGGGAAGGGGCAAGAGACCCAGTACTTC,CSVRRGGKGQETQYF
TRBJ2-7,.,.,TRBV20-1,TGCAGTGGTCTGGGTCGGGAAGGGGTCTACGAGCAGTACTTC,CSGLGREGVYEQYF
TRBJ1-1,.,.,TRBV10-3,TGTGCCACAAAGACACAGGACGACACTGAAGCTTTCTTT,CATKTQDDTEAFF
TRBJ2-1,.,once,TRBV20-1,TGCAATGCTAGCTCATCGTACAATGAGCAGTTCTTC,CNASSSYNEQFF
TRBJ2-3,.,few,TRBV3-1,TGTGCCAGCAGGTTCTCCGGGGAGACAGGCACAGATACGCAGTATTTT,CASRFSGETGTDTQYF
TRBJ2-7,.,.,TRBV4-1,TGCGCCAGCAGCCTATACGGAGCCACCTCCTACGAGCAGTACTTC,CASSLYGATSYEQYF
TRBJ2-7,TRBD2,few,TRBV29-1,TGCAGCGCTGTGGCTCCGACTAGCGGGAGTTACGAGCAGTACTTC,CSAVAPTSGSYEQYF
TRBJ2-3,.,.,TRBV6-5,TGTGCCAGCAGTTACTCCGGAAAGCGGAGCTCTAGCACAGATACGCAGTATTTT,CASSYSGKRSSSTDTQYF
TRBJ1-2,TRBD1,few,TRBV6-5,TGTGCCAGCAGTTCGACAGGGGGCGATGGCTACACCTTC,CASSSTGGDGYTF
TRBJ2-3,TRBD2,few,TRBV7-3,TGTGCCAGCAGCTCGAAACTAGCGGGGGCCACAGATACGCAGTATTTT,CASSSKLAGATDTQYF
TRBJ2-5,.,once,TRBV10-1,TGCGCCAGCACCGGGACAACGCAAGAGACCCAGTACTTC,CASTGTTQETQYF
TRBJ2-3,TRBD1,.,TRBV29-1,TGCAGCGGGGACAGGGGAACAGATACGCAGTATTTT,CSGDRGTDTQYF
TRBJ2-7,TRBD1,.,TRBV29-1,TGCAGCGTTGAAGGGGGCCGGGACAGGGACTACGAGCAGTACTTC,CSVEGGRDRDYEQYF
TRBJ2-1,.,.,TRBV5-1,TGCGCCAGCAGCTGTGGGAGTAATTACAATGAGCAGTTCTTC,CASSCGSNYNEQFF
TRBJ2-1,.,many,TRBV7-3,TGTGCCACCGGGACTCCGAGCCGCGATGAGCAGTTCTTC,CATGTPSRDEQFF
TRBJ2-4,.,few,TRBV29-1,TGCAGCGTTGAATCGACGAAAAACATTCAGTACTTC,CSVESTKNIQYF
TRBJ2-5,TRBD2,.,TRBV20-1,TGCAGTGCTAGAGGACTGGGGCTTCGGGCGGGAGTTCACCAAGAGACCCAGTACTTC,CSARGLGLRAGVHQETQYF
TRBJ2-1,TRBD2,.,TRBV5-6,TGTGCCAGCCTGCTCGCTAGCGGGTACAATGAGCAGTTCTTC,CASLLASGYNEQFF
TRBJ2-1,.,.,TRBV25-1,TGTGCCAGCAGTGTGACAGGTGGGAATGAGCAGTTCTTC,CASSVTGGNEQFF
TRBJ2-1,.,.,TRBV29-1,TGCAGCGGGGCAGGTGGGGGATCCTACAATGAGCAGTTCTTC,CSGAGGGSYNEQFF
TRBJ2-7,.,.,TRBV7-2,TGTGCCAGCAGCTTAGCAGGGGCAGGGAAGGCCTACGAGCAGTACTTC,CASSLAGAGKAYEQYF
TRBJ2-1,.,.,TRBV28,TGTGCCAGCAGGCGGGCGGGGTCTTACAATGAGCAGTTCTTC,CASRRAGSYNEQFF
TRBJ2-7,.,.,TRBV6-6,TGTGCCAGCAGTTACTCCATGACACCCTACGAGCAGTACTTC,CASSYSMTPYEQYF
TRBJ1-1,.,.,TRBV5-5,TGTGCCAGCAGCTTTTCGATGAACACTGAAGCTTTCTTT,CASSFSMNTEAFF
TRBJ1-2,.,.,TRBV5-1,TGCGCCAGCAGCCCCCGGGGGGATGGCTATGGCTACACCTTC,CASSPRGDGYGYTF
TRBJ2-1,TRBD2,few,TRBV20-1,TGCAGTGCTAGACAGACTAGCGGAAGATACAATGAGCAGTTCTTC,CSARQTSGRYNEQFF
TRBJ2-5,.,.,TRBV12-3/TRBV12-4,TGTGCCAGCAGTTATACGCTAGCGCAGGAGACCCAGTACTTC,CASSYTLAQETQYF
TRBJ2-1,.,.,TRBV28,TGTGCCAGCAGTTTTAAGGCGGGGGCAAATGAGCAGTTCTTC,CASSFKAGANEQFF
TRBJ2-7,.,once,TRBV24-1,TGTGCCACCAGTGATCCTCGACAGAGCTCCTACGAGCAGTACTTC,CATSDPRQSSYEQYF
TRBJ1-1,TRBD1,.,TRBV3-1,TGTGCCAGCACCTCGACAGGGACGGGGGGCACTGAAGCTTTCTTT,CASTSTGTGGTEAFF
TRBJ2-1,.,.,TRBV7-7,TGTGCTAGCACCTGGGGGTATGAGCAGTTCTTC,CASTWGYEQFF
TRBJ2-5,.,.,TRBV6-4,TGTGCCAGCAGTGACCGGGACAACAATGAGCAGTACTTC,CASSDRDNNEQYF
TRBJ2-3,TRBD2,.,TRBV28,TGTGCCAGCACTGTACCAGGGAGGGCAGATACGCAGTATTTT,CASTVPGRADTQYF